Included here is one T cell receptor (beta chain) sequence, with context. These data are taken from a study of blood T cell repertoires in COVID-19. The CDR3 has 15 amino acids. Germline V gene data show CDR1 as LGHNA and CDR2 as YNFKEQ. The germline V and J ends were trimmed by 1 base and 0 bases, with 9 bases remaining between them. Profiled with immunoSEQ multiplex PCR; TCRdb holds only in-frame clones, not every one. The data contain fewer than 130,000 clones, 87% of them singletons. The receptor was isolated from a human donor in a cohort sampled during active COVID-19. This chain connects TRBV4-2 to TRBJ1-1; D is uncertain. The sample comprised peripheral blood. The chain's CDR3 is CASSQGTGMNTEAFF. DNA for the CDR3: TGTGCCAGCAGCCAAGGTACGGGAATGAACACTGAAGCTTTCTTT.